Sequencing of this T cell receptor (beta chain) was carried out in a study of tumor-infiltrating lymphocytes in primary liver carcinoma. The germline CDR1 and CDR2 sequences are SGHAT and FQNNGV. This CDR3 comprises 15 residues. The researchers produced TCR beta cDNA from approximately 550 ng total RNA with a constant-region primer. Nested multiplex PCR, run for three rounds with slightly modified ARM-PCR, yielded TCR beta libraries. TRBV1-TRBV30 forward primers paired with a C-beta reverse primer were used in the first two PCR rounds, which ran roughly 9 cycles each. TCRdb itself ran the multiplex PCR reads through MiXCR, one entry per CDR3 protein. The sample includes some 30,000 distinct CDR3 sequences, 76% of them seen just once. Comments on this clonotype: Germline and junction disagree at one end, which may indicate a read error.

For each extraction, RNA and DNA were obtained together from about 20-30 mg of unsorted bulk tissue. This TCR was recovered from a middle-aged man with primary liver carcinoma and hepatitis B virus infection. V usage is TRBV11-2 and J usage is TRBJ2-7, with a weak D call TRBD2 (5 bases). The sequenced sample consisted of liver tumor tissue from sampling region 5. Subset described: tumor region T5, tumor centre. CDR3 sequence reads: CAGNLSSGITYEQCF. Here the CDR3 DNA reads TGTGCCGGCAACTTATCCTCGGGGATTACCTACGAGCAGTGCTTC.